This is a list of T cell receptor beta chains from one sample in a study of CXCR3-negative and CXCR3-positive naive CD8 T cells. TCRdb reworked the 5' RACE reads into one entry per CDR3 protein, no DNA. This sample's table reports about 82,000 distinct CDR3 sequences. Sequenced sample: naive CXCR3- CD8+ T cells from blood. These receptors came from a human donor in good health. Some clones in this sample may be carry-over from other donors' samples. The CDR3 runs from the conserved cysteine through the conserved F or W. The order of the fields is clone size, J gene, V gene, CDR3 protein. The size entry is marked missing in some rows and otherwise reads once, few, many or a size class.

abundance: -
j_gene: TRBJ2-7
v_gene: TRBV30
CDR3aa: CAWSVIGGEQYF

abundance: -
j_gene: TRBJ2-3
v_gene: TRBV7-2
CDR3aa: CASSLGLAGSTDTQYF

abundance: -
j_gene: TRBJ2-3
v_gene: TRBV4-2
CDR3aa: CASSRSGGSLEDTQYF

abundance: -
j_gene: TRBJ2-1
v_gene: TRBV29-1
CDR3aa: CSVERATSGDYNEQFF

abundance: -
j_gene: TRBJ1-1
v_gene: TRBV29-1
CDR3aa: CSTGQGDTEAFF

abundance: -
j_gene: TRBJ2-1
v_gene: TRBV14
CDR3aa: CASSQPLWGVGNEQFF

abundance: -
j_gene: TRBJ2-4
v_gene: TRBV2
CDR3aa: CASRGRETVKNIQYF

abundance: -
j_gene: TRBJ1-1
v_gene: TRBV30
CDR3aa: CAWSPGWNTEAFF

abundance: -
j_gene: TRBJ1-1
v_gene: TRBV27
CDR3aa: CASSSLRSPEAFF

abundance: -
j_gene: TRBJ2-7
v_gene: TRBV7-8
CDR3aa: CASSSHRSKTYEQYF

abundance: -
j_gene: TRBJ2-3
v_gene: TRBV7-6
CDR3aa: CASSLTSIGTSGSTDTQYF

abundance: -
j_gene: TRBJ2-7
v_gene: TRBV10-1
CDR3aa: CASSDDREQYF

abundance: -
j_gene: TRBJ2-2
v_gene: TRBV29-1
CDR3aa: CSVAPGQGYTGELFF

abundance: -
j_gene: TRBJ2-1
v_gene: TRBV7-2
CDR3aa: CASSPWTSGDYNEQFF

abundance: -
j_gene: TRBJ1-2
v_gene: TRBV29-1
CDR3aa: CSVLRSGWSHTF

abundance: -
j_gene: TRBJ1-4
v_gene: TRBV20-1
CDR3aa: CSARFHATNEKLFF

abundance: -
j_gene: TRBJ1-2
v_gene: TRBV6-5
CDR3aa: CASGLGVSSYGYTF

abundance: -
j_gene: TRBJ1-2
v_gene: TRBV29-1
CDR3aa: CSVETRDRGKGHYGYTF

abundance: -
j_gene: TRBJ1-1
v_gene: TRBV6-5
CDR3aa: CASSPGQPIEAFF

abundance: -
j_gene: TRBJ2-1
v_gene: TRBV5-1
CDR3aa: CASSLEAGGPDEQFF

abundance: -
j_gene: TRBJ2-5
v_gene: TRBV5-1
CDR3aa: CASSLEGTTHETQYF

abundance: -
j_gene: TRBJ2-1
v_gene: TRBV4-3
CDR3aa: CASSQDARGAAYNEQFF

abundance: -
j_gene: TRBJ2-1
v_gene: TRBV29-1
CDR3aa: CSVEGLTEQFF

abundance: -
j_gene: TRBJ2-7
v_gene: TRBV20-1
CDR3aa: CSATTGLDYEQYF

abundance: -
j_gene: TRBJ2-7
v_gene: TRBV7-2
CDR3aa: CASSPFMTNEQYF

abundance: -
j_gene: TRBJ2-4
v_gene: TRBV13
CDR3aa: CASSPTEGAKNIQYF

abundance: -
j_gene: TRBJ2-7
v_gene: TRBV5-1
CDR3aa: CASSSGTSPYEQYF

abundance: -
j_gene: TRBJ1-2
v_gene: TRBV4-3
CDR3aa: CASSQYRAGGNYGYTF

abundance: -
j_gene: TRBJ2-7
v_gene: TRBV27
CDR3aa: CASSLRREVYEQYF

abundance: -
j_gene: TRBJ1-2
v_gene: TRBV7-9
CDR3aa: CASSQTGAADGYTF

abundance: -
j_gene: TRBJ2-5
v_gene: TRBV29-1
CDR3aa: CSVQGLRIEETQYF

abundance: medium-sized
j_gene: TRBJ2-5
v_gene: TRBV10-3
CDR3aa: CAISESEGETQYF

abundance: -
j_gene: TRBJ2-5
v_gene: TRBV28
CDR3aa: CASSGGPTTFQETQYF

abundance: -
j_gene: TRBJ1-2
v_gene: TRBV4-1
CDR3aa: CASSPAGTLGYGYTF

abundance: -
j_gene: TRBJ2-7
v_gene: TRBV29-1
CDR3aa: CSALRRAEQYF

abundance: -
j_gene: TRBJ2-3
v_gene: TRBV7-3
CDR3aa: CASSSQYTDTQYF

abundance: -
j_gene: TRBJ1-2
v_gene: TRBV14
CDR3aa: CASSQVDSLYGYTF

abundance: -
j_gene: TRBJ2-3
v_gene: TRBV29-1
CDR3aa: CSVVGGRVTDTQYF

abundance: -
j_gene: TRBJ1-1
v_gene: TRBV7-9
CDR3aa: CASSLARGMNTEAFF

abundance: -
j_gene: TRBJ2-7
v_gene: TRBV29-1
CDR3aa: CSVESRGETYEQYF

abundance: -
j_gene: TRBJ2-5
v_gene: TRBV3-1
CDR3aa: CASSQDETQYF

abundance: -
j_gene: TRBJ1-1
v_gene: TRBV30
CDR3aa: CAWREGTVTEAFF

abundance: -
j_gene: TRBJ2-7
v_gene: TRBV7-2
CDR3aa: CASSPWGVNEQYF

abundance: -
j_gene: TRBJ1-2
v_gene: TRBV7-6
CDR3aa: CASSPQGTGYGYTF

abundance: -
j_gene: TRBJ1-1
v_gene: TRBV7-2
CDR3aa: CASSPLRNTEAFF

abundance: -
j_gene: TRBJ2-5
v_gene: TRBV28
CDR3aa: CASSHRETQYF

abundance: -
j_gene: TRBJ2-7
v_gene: TRBV20-1
CDR3aa: CSAPLERGPSYEQYF

abundance: -
j_gene: TRBJ2-3
v_gene: TRBV2
CDR3aa: CASSDLAELSTDTQYF